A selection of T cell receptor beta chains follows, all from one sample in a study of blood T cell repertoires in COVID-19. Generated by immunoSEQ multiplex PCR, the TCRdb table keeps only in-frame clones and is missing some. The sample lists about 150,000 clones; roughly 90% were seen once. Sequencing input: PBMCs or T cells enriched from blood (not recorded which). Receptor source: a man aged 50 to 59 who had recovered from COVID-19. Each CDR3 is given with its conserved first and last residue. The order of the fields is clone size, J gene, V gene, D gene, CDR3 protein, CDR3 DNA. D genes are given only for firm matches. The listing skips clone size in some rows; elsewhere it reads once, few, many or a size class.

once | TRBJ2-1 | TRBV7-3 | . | CASSLIHRYNEQFF | TGTGCCAGCAGCCTAATCCACAGGTACAATGAGCAGTTCTTC
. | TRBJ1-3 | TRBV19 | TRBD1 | CASSVTGSGNTIYF | TGTGCCAGTAGCGTGACAGGGTCCGGAAACACCATATATTTT
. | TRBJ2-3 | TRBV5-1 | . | CASSLNGDTQYF | TGCGCCAGCAGCTTGAACGGAGATACGCAGTATTTT
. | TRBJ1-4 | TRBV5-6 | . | CASSSRGVANEKLFF | TGTGCCAGCAGCTCCAGGGGAGTAGCTAATGAAAAACTGTTTTTT
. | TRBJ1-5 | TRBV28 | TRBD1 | CASGAGGGKPQHF | TGTGCCAGCGGGGCGGGAGGGGGCAAACCCCAGCATTTT
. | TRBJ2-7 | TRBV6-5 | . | CATSNRAYEQYF | TGTGCCACCTCAAACAGGGCATACGAGCAGTACTTC
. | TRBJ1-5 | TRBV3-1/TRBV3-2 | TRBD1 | CASSQAPGQGFLRNQPQHF | TGTGCCAGCAGCCAAGCACCGGGACAGGGGTTTTTGCGCAATCAGCCCCAGCATTTT
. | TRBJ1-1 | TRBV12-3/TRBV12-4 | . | CASSFAGPEAFF | TGTGCCAGCAGTTTTGCAGGGCCCGAAGCTTTCTTT
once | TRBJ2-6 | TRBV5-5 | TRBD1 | CASRIATGQGTPTGANVLTF | TGTGCCAGCAGGATCGCGACGGGACAGGGGACTCCAACTGGGGCCAACGTCCTGACTTTC
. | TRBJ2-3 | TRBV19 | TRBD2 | CASSALGGGTDTQYF | TGTGCCAGTAGTGCCCTGGGAGGGGGCACAGATACGCAGTATTTT
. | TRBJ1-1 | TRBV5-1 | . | CASSLTRTVNTEAFF | TGCGCCAGCAGCTTGACCCGGACAGTGAACACTGAAGCTTTCTTT
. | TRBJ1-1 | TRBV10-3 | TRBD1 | CAISESDRGGTEAFF | TGTGCCATCAGTGAGTCGGACAGGGGAGGCACTGAAGCTTTCTTT
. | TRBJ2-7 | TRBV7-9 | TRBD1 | CASSLATGQYFHEQYF | TGTGCCAGCAGCTTAGCGACGGGACAGTACTTCCACGAGCAGTACTTC
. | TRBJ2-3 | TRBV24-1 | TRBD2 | CATSVWGGAGGDTQYF | TGTGCCACCAGTGTTTGGGGGGGAGCGGGAGGAGATACGCAGTATTTT
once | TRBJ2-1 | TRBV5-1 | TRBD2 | CASSITGTRAQYEQFF | TGCGCCAGCAGCATCACCGGGACTAGAGCCCAGTATGAGCAGTTCTTC
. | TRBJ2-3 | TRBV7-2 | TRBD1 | CASSERTGDTDTQYF | TGTGCCAGCAGCGAAAGGACAGGGGATACAGATACGCAGTATTTT
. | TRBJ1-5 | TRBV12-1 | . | CASSFACGRLNQPQHF | TGTGCCAGCAGCTTTGCCTGTGGGCGCCTCAATCAGCCCCAGCATTTT
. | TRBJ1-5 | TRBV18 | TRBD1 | CASWTGDLYQPQHF | TGTGCCAGCTGGACAGGGGACCTTTATCAGCCCCAGCATTTT
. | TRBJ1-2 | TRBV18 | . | CASSSAGTFEGYTF | TGTGCCAGCTCATCCGCTGGGACTTTCGAAGGCTACACCTTC
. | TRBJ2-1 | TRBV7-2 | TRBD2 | CASSPRTSGGRNEQFF | TGTGCCAGCAGCCCGAGGACTAGCGGCGGACGCAATGAGCAGTTCTTC
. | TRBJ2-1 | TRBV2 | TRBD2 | CASKLAGSYEQFF | TGTGCCAGCAAACTAGCGGGATCATATGAGCAGTTCTTC
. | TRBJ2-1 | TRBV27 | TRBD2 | CASTAGLEQFF | TGTGCCAGCACCGCGGGACTAGAGCAGTTCTTC
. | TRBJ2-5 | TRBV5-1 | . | CASSGEAGPETQYF | TGCGCCAGCTCCGGGGAGGCGGGGCCGGAGACCCAGTACTTC
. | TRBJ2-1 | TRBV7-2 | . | CASSWTGDITYNEQFF | TGTGCCAGCAGCTGGACGGGAGATATTACCTACAATGAGCAGTTCTTC
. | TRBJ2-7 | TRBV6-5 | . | CASSYRGFGSYEQYF | TGTGCCAGCAGTTACAGGGGATTTGGCTCCTACGAGCAGTACTTC
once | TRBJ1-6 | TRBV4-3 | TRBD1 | CASSRTGQYNSPLHF | TGCGCCAGCAGCCGAACGGGACAGTATAATTCACCCCTCCACTTT
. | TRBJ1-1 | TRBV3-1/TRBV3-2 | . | CASSHVPQEAFF | TGTGCCAGCAGCCATGTCCCTCAGGAAGCTTTCTTT
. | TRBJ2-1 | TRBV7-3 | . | CASSLSPFSYNEQFF | TGTGCCAGCAGCTTATCCCCGTTCTCCTACAATGAGCAGTTCTTC
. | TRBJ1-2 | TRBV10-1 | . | CASSEGNRTGDINYGYTF | TGCGCCAGCAGTGAGGGCAACAGGACGGGGGATATAAACTATGGCTACACCTTC
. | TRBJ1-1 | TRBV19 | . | CASSIDLRVTTEAFF | TGTGCCAGTAGTATAGATCTCAGGGTAACCACTGAAGCTTTCTTT
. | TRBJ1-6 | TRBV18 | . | CASSPSEGNSPLHF | TGTGCCAGCTCACCATCCGAGGGTAATTCACCCCTCCACTTT
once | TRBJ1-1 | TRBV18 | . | CASSQTLPGTNTEAFF | TGTGCCAGCTCACAAACTCTGCCGGGAACAAACACTGAAGCTTTCTTT
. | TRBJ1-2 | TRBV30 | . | CAWSVSGGYTF | TGTGCCTGGAGTGTGTCCGGTGGCTACACCTTC
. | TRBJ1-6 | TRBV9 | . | CASSVGQQRSYNSPLHF | TGTGCCAGCAGCGTAGGACAGCAACGCTCCTATAATTCACCCCTCCACTTT
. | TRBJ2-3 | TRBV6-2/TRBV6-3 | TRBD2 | CASSYSISRTSGIRGSDTQYF | TGTGCCAGCAGTTACTCGATATCTAGGACTAGCGGGATTAGGGGATCGGATACGCAGTATTTT
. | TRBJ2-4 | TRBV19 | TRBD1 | CASSKSGTGAAKNIQYF | TGTGCCAGTAGTAAATCCGGGACAGGGGCAGCCAAAAACATTCAGTACTTC
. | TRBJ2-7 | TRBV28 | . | CASSLLANEQYF | TGTGCCAGCAGTTTACTAGCGAACGAGCAGTACTTC
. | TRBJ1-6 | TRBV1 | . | CTEGRGSPLHF | TGCACGGAGGGGCGAGGCTCACCCCTCCACTTT
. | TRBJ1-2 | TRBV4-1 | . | CASSQVGLGQKEHYGYTF | TGCGCCAGCAGCCAAGTAGGCTTAGGACAGAAGGAACACTATGGCTACACCTTC
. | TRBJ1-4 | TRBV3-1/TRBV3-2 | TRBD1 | CASSLRTGYNEKLFF | TGTGCCAGCAGCCTTAGGACAGGGTATAATGAAAAACTGTTTTTT
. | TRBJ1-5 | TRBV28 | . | CASSPLEQPQHF | TGTGCCAGCAGCCCACTTGAGCAGCCCCAGCATTTT